This T cell receptor (beta chain) is drawn from a study of blood T cell repertoires in COVID-19. On the study more broadly: Donors in the United States, Italy and Spain gave samples during acute or convalescent COVID-19.

The V and J ends lost 0 bases and 4 bases respectively, with 13 bases between them. The germline CDR1 and CDR2 sequences are MGHRA and YSYEKL. The CDR3 covers 16 residues. Profiled with immunoSEQ multiplex PCR; TCRdb holds only in-frame clones, not every one. This table holds 250,000 to 350,000 clones, more than 90% found once. The TCR sequence derives from a woman in her twenties or thirties who had recovered from COVID-19. This chain joins TRBV4-1 and TRBJ2-1, with a possible D match to TRBD2 (6 bases). The sequencing sample was made of PBMCs or T cells enriched from blood (not recorded which). CDR3 protein: CASSQEGGIGYNEQFF. CDR3 nucleotides: TGCGCCAGCAGCCAAGAGGGCGGGATTGGATACAATGAGCAGTTCTTC.